Listed below are T cell receptor beta chains from one sample, sequenced in a study of CD8 T cells in ankylosing spondylitis. TCRdb fed the 5' RACE reads into MiXCR, producing one record per CDR3 protein. The profile covers about 800,000 distinct CDR3 sequences, with about 12% appearing a single time and approximately 0.46% taken by the ten largest. Sequenced: blood, either unsorted or a sorted T cell fraction (not recorded which). These receptors all stem from a male donor with ankylosing spondylitis. The CDR3 runs from the conserved cysteine through the conserved F or W. Fields, in order: J gene, clone size, V gene, D gene, CDR3 protein, CDR3 DNA. A D gene is named only where the DNA matches it firmly. The size entry is marked missing in some rows and otherwise reads once, few, many or a size class.

TRBJ1-5 few TRBV3-1 - CASSLIRTEDSNQPQHF TGTGCCAGCAGCTTAATACGGACTGAGGATAGCAATCAGCCCCAGCATTTT
TRBJ2-1 - TRBV3-1 TRBD2 CASSFRLAGEQFF TGTGCCAGCAGCTTCCGACTAGCAGGCGAGCAGTTCTTC
TRBJ2-1 - TRBV20-1 - CSVQRGPINNEQFF TGCAGTGTTCAACGAGGACCTATTAACAATGAGCAGTTCTTC
TRBJ1-3 - TRBV5-1 - CASRLGTRNTIYF TGCGCCAGCAGACTTGGGACAAGAAACACCATATATTTT
TRBJ1-4 - TRBV29-1 - CSVAPGQLNEKLFF TGCAGCGTTGCGCCGGGACAACTGAATGAAAAACTGTTTTTT
TRBJ1-1 few TRBV5-1 - CASSLQTAPATEAFF TGCGCCAGCAGCCTACAGACAGCCCCAGCCACTGAAGCTTTCTTT
TRBJ1-5 - TRBV29-1 TRBD1 CSGGQDAPLNNQPQHF TGCAGCGGCGGACAGGACGCACCACTAAACAATCAGCCCCAGCATTTT
TRBJ2-1 few TRBV6-5 - CASSYHRQVQSHEQFF TGTGCCAGCAGTTACCACCGACAGGTCCAGAGCCATGAGCAGTTCTTC
TRBJ2-5 - TRBV20-1 TRBD2 CSAWEGWSQETQYF TGCAGTGCATGGGAGGGGTGGTCTCAAGAGACCCAGTACTTC
TRBJ2-1 - TRBV5-8 TRBD1 CASTRQGDLYNEQFF TGTGCCAGCACTCGACAGGGCGATCTCTACAATGAGCAGTTCTTC
TRBJ2-5 - TRBV20-1 - CSASMADGETQYF TGCAGTGCCAGCATGGCGGACGGGGAGACCCAGTACTTC
TRBJ2-2 - TRBV18 - CASSPRHSLGELFF TGTGCCAGCTCACCACGGCATTCCCTGGGGGAGCTGTTTTTT
TRBJ2-7 few TRBV18 - CASSLRGNIIIPYEQYF TGTGCCAGCTCCCTACGCGGTAACATTATCATCCCCTACGAGCAGTACTTC
TRBJ1-2 - TRBV4-1 TRBD1 CASSQEVTGGSYGYTF TGCGCCAGCAGCCAAGAGGTTACAGGGGGGAGCTATGGCTACACCTTC
TRBJ1-1 - TRBV5-1 TRBD1 CASSTVTGPSNTEAFF TGCGCCAGCAGCACCGTGACAGGGCCTTCGAACACTGAAGCTTTCTTT
TRBJ1-5 - TRBV11-1 - CASSPAPDSNQPQHF TGTGCCAGCAGCCCCGCTCCGGATAGCAATCAGCCCCAGCATTTT
TRBJ2-5 few TRBV7-6 - CASSLNNGLTQETQYF TGTGCCAGCAGCTTAAACAACGGGCTGACTCAAGAGACCCAGTACTTC
TRBJ2-1 - TRBV18 TRBD1 CASSLSTGGSYNEQFF TGTGCCAGCTCACTGTCGACAGGGGGCTCCTACAATGAGCAGTTCTTC
TRBJ1-4 many TRBV20-1 - CSASLGSTNEKLFF TGCAGTGCTAGCCTAGGGAGCACTAATGAAAAACTGTTTTTT
TRBJ1-1 - TRBV11-1 - CASSFDGRNTEAFF TGTGCCAGCAGCTTCGATGGGAGGAACACTGAAGCTTTCTTT
TRBJ2-7 few TRBV9 - CASSVATSYEQYF TGTGCCAGCAGCGTAGCTACTAGTTACGAGCAGTACTTC
TRBJ2-7 few TRBV4-3 TRBD1 CASTPNPGTGDYEQYF TGCGCCAGCACCCCCAACCCCGGGACAGGGGACTACGAGCAGTACTTC
TRBJ2-1 many TRBV29-1 - CSVEMWNVGDEQFF TGCAGCGTTGAAATGTGGAACGTTGGGGATGAGCAGTTCTTC
TRBJ2-5 - TRBV6-1 TRBD2 CASTLAGGPETQYF TGTGCCAGCACCCTAGCGGGGGGGCCGGAGACCCAGTACTTC
TRBJ1-1 - TRBV20-1 - CSASEGGVDTEAFF TGCAGTGCTAGTGAAGGAGGGGTGGACACTGAAGCTTTCTTT
TRBJ2-3 many TRBV7-2 - CASSPGWDTQYF TGTGCCAGCAGCCCAGGGTGGGATACGCAGTATTTT
TRBJ1-5 - TRBV20-1 - CSASLVGTQPQHF TGCAGTGCGTCCTTGGTGGGGACTCAGCCCCAGCATTTT
TRBJ2-5 few TRBV6-2/TRBV6-3 - CASSSGQIQETQYF TGTGCCAGCAGTTCCGGACAGATACAAGAGACCCAGTACTTC
TRBJ2-5 many TRBV20-1 - CSAGPYETQYF TGCAGTGCTGGGCCCTACGAGACCCAGTACTTC
TRBJ1-4 - TRBV4-3 - CASSQYSGVKLFF TGCGCCAGCAGCCAATACTCCGGCGTGAAACTGTTTTTT
TRBJ2-2 - TRBV5-1 - CASSLEFATTGELFF TGCGCCAGCAGCTTGGAATTCGCTACCACCGGGGAGCTGTTTTTT
TRBJ2-1 few TRBV2 TRBD1 CASSQQGPRYNEQFF TGTGCCAGCAGCCAACAGGGGCCAAGATACAATGAGCAGTTCTTC
TRBJ1-2 - TRBV7-2 TRBD1 CASSRMTGGVASGGYTF TGTGCCAGCAGCCGCATGACAGGGGGCGTCGCGTCCGGTGGCTACACCTTC
TRBJ2-7 - TRBV10-3 - CAIKRWEFGYEQYF TGTGCCATCAAAAGGTGGGAATTCGGCTACGAGCAGTACTTC
TRBJ1-2 - TRBV25-1 - CASSNPGFGMDYGYTF TGTGCCAGCAGTAACCCCGGTTTTGGTATGGACTATGGCTACACCTTC
TRBJ2-1 many TRBV6-1 - CASIPGVGYNEQFF TGTGCCAGCATTCCCGGGGTAGGGTACAATGAGCAGTTCTTC
TRBJ1-2 many TRBV12-3/TRBV12-4 TRBD1 CASSTLQGSGYTF TGTGCCAGCAGTACACTACAGGGGTCTGGCTACACCTTC
TRBJ1-2 - TRBV20-1 - CSAPQAGYGYTF TGCAGTGCTCCCCAGGCGGGATATGGCTACACCTTC
TRBJ2-2 - TRBV12-3/TRBV12-4 - CASSSPYNTGELFF TGTGCCAGCAGTTCCCCCTATAACACCGGGGAGCTGTTTTTT
TRBJ2-1 - TRBV7-2 TRBD2 CASSSARASGTYNEQFF TGTGCCAGCAGCTCCGCTCGGGCTAGCGGAACCTACAATGAGCAGTTCTTC
TRBJ2-2 few TRBV5-1 - CASSLEYPGSAGELFF TGCGCCAGCAGCTTGGAGTACCCGGGGTCGGCCGGGGAGCTGTTTTTT
TRBJ2-5 few TRBV7-2 TRBD2 CASSQSGTSGGTQYF TGTGCCAGCAGCCAGTCCGGGACTAGCGGCGGAACCCAGTACTTC
TRBJ1-1 many TRBV5-1 - CASSVDSSNTEAFF TGCGCCAGCAGCGTGGACAGCTCGAACACTGAAGCTTTCTTT
TRBJ2-5 - TRBV6-5 - CASSYSAPTGPQETQYF TGTGCCAGCAGTTACTCCGCCCCCACAGGGCCCCAAGAGACCCAGTACTTC
TRBJ2-7 - TRBV20-1 TRBD2 CSAKGLAGLLSYEQYF TGCAGTGCTAAGGGACTAGCGGGACTGCTATCCTACGAGCAGTACTTC
TRBJ2-4 - TRBV19 - CASRPVYLAKNIQYF TGTGCCTCCCGACCCGTATATTTAGCCAAAAACATTCAGTACTTC